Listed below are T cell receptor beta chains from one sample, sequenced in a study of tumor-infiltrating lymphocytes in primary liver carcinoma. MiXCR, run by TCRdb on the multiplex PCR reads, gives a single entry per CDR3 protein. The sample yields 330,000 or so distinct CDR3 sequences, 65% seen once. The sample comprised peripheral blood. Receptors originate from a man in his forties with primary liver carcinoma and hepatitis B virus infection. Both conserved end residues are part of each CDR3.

cdr3_aa: CASRAGRNHNEKLFF
v_call: TRBV12-3/TRBV12-4

cdr3_aa: CTSSTAALEEYF
v_call: TRBV11-2

cdr3_aa: CAIRGSRGRDEKLFF
v_call: TRBV10-3

cdr3_aa: CAWRNRGNTEAFF
v_call: TRBV30

cdr3_aa: CASSLFGPTRTSGSADTQYF
v_call: TRBV11-2

cdr3_aa: CASSLLLGLLNTQYF
v_call: TRBV11-2

cdr3_aa: CASSPETAPRVDTQYF
v_call: TRBV4-2

cdr3_aa: CASSLMGMDRTANEQFF
v_call: TRBV7-9

cdr3_aa: CSVEEKGQETQYF
v_call: TRBV29-1

cdr3_aa: CASSLVGRTSGSLSDTQYF
v_call: TRBV7-9

cdr3_aa: CASSLSGMGVHNEQFF
v_call: TRBV11-2

cdr3_aa: CASSFGLYEQYF
v_call: TRBV5-6

cdr3_aa: CASSLFATSGSDTQYF
v_call: TRBV7-2

cdr3_aa: CAISSDTDTQYF
v_call: TRBV10-3

cdr3_aa: CASSRQRTYTDTQYF
v_call: TRBV6-5

cdr3_aa: CAIGPGQGGGYTF
v_call: TRBV10-3

cdr3_aa: CASSPTGGIRYEQYF
v_call: TRBV28

cdr3_aa: CASSVAGTGELFF
v_call: TRBV11-3

cdr3_aa: CASSQDPSGSMSDTQCF
v_call: TRBV4-1

cdr3_aa: CASSLDTSGRSLFF
v_call: TRBV11-2

cdr3_aa: CAIRKTSGGADTQYF
v_call: TRBV10-3